This T cell receptor (beta chain) was recorded in a study of CD8 T cells in ankylosing spondylitis. Points from the study as a whole: Clones linked to disease, bearing a CD8+ phenotype, were relatively rare in peripheral blood. Disease-associated clones were reportedly significantly overrepresented in matched ankylosing spondylitis synovial fluid.

Germline loops: CDR1 LGHDT, CDR2 YNNKEL (reference sequence). V was clipped by 0 bases and J by 6 bases, with 2 bases between them. The CDR3 is made up of 11 amino acids. The authors made TCR beta libraries by quantitative 5'-RACE with molecular barcodes. TCRdb redid the calling of the 5' RACE reads with MiXCR, one entry per CDR3 protein. The sample contains 250,000 or so distinct CDR3 sequences, over 9.5% of which appear only once. Ten or more counts support this clonotype. Its specificity is unknown. The receptor was isolated from a male donor with ankylosing spondylitis or in good health (not recorded which). The chain carries TRBV3-1 and TRBJ1-2; D not resolved. The specimen was blood, either unsorted or a sorted T cell fraction (not recorded which). DNA for the CDR3: TGTGCCAGCAGCCAAGAAAATGGCTACACCTTC. As protein: CASSQENGYTF.